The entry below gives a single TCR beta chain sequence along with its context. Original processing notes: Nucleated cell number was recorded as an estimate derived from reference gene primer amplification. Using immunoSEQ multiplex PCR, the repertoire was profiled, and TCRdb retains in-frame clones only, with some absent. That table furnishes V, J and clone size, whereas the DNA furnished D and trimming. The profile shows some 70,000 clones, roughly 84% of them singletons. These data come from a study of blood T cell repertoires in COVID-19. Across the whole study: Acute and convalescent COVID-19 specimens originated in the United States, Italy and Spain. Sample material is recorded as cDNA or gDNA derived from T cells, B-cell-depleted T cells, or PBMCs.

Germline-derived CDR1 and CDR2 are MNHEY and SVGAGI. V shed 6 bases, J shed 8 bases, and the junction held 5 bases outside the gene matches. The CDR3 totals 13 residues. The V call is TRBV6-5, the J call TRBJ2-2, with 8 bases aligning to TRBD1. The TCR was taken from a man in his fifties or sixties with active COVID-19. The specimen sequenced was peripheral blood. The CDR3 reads CASSRDRRGELFF. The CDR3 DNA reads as TGTGCCAGCAGCCGGGACAGGCGAGGGGAGCTGTTTTTT.